This T cell receptor beta chain was sequenced for a study of blood T cell repertoires in COVID-19. Original data processing: By means of reference gene primer amplification, nucleated cell counts were estimated. Sequencing was performed with immunoSEQ multiplex PCR; in TCRdb, only in-frame clones are kept and a portion is missing. V and J calls and clone size follow that table, whereas D and trimming were derived from the DNA. Altogether approximately 300,000 clones are present, more than 90% being singletons, with the ten largest covering about a fifth. Participants spanned ages about 18 to 90 years and resided in roughly 26 US areas. Participants reported their clinical history, and cohort assignment relied on those reports. Before being deemed recovered, Cohort 3 donors had two negative PCRs, clearance, or symptom resolution. The sequence came from a woman aged 30 to 39 who had recovered from COVID-19. Specimen: PBMCs or T cells enriched from blood (not recorded which).

The CDR3 region has the DNA TGCGCCAGCAGCCAATATAAGACTAGCGGGAGTTCCCGCACAGATACGCAGTATTTT. It specifies CASSQYKTSGSSRTDTQYF. The chain has TRBV5-1 and TRBJ2-3, with 12 bases lining up with TRBD2. Germline-derived CDR1 and CDR2 are SGHRS and YFSETQ. The CDR3 covers 19 residues. J gave up 1 base and V 4 bases, and 13 bases lay outside the gene matches.